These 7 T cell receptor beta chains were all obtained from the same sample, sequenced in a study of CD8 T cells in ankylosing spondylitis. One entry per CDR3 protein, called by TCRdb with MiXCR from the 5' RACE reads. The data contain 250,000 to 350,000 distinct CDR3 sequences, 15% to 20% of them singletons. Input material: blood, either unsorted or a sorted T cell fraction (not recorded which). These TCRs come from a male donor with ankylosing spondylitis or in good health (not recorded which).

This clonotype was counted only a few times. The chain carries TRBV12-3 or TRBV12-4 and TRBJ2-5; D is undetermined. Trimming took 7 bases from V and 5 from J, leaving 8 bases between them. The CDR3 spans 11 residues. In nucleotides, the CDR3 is TGTGCCAGCACTGCGATGGAGACCCAGTACTTC. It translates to CASTAMETQYF.

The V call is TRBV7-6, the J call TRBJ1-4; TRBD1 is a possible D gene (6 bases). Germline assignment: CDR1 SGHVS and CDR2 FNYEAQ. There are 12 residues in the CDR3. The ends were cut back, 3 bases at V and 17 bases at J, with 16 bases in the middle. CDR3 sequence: CASSFAGTFSFF. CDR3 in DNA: TGTGCCAGCAGCTTCGCCGGGACATTTAGTTTTTTT.

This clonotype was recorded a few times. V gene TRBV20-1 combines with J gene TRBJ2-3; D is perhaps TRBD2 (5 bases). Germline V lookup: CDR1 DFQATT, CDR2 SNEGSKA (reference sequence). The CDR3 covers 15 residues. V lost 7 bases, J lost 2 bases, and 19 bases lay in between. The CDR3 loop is CSVLTGIVVTDTQYF. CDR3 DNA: TGCAGTGTACTAACGGGGATAGTAGTCACAGATACGCAGTATTTT.

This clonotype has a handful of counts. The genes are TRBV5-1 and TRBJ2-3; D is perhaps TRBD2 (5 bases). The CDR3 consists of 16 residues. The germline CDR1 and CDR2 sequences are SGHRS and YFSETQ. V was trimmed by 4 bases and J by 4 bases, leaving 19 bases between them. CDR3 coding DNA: TGCGCCAGCAGCAGCGGCCCTGCGGCGGACTCAGATACGCAGTATTTT. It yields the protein CASSSGPAADSDTQYF.

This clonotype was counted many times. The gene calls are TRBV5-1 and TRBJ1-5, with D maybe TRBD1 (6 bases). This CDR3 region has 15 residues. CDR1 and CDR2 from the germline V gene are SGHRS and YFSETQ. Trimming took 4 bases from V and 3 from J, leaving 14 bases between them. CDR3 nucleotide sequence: TGCGCCAGCAGCCCCGGCTCAGGGGTCAATCAGCCCCAGCATTTT. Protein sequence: CASSPGSGVNQPQHF.

The CDR3 DNA is TGTGCCAGCAGCAGGGGAATCGCCGGGGAGCTGTTTTTT. Amino acids: CASSRGIAGELFF. The V call is TRBV27, the J call TRBJ2-2, with D tentatively TRBD1 (6 bases). Per germline, CDR1 MNHEY and CDR2 SMNVEV (reference sequence). Trimming left V 6 bases short and J 6 bases short, with 11 bases between. The CDR3 contains 13 residues.

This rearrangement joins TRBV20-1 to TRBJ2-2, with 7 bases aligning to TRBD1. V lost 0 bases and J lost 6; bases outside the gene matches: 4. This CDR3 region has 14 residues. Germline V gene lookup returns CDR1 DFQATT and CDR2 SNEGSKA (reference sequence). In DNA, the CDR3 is TGCAGTGCTAGAGATGGCCAGGGGGCCGGGGAGCTGTTTTTT. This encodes CSARDGQGAGELFF.